This T cell receptor (beta chain) is from a study of blood T cell repertoires in COVID-19. Across the study: There were acute and convalescent COVID-19 samples, and they came from the United States, Italy and Spain. T cells, B-cell-depleted T cells, or PBMCs supplied cDNA or gDNA.

Trimming removed 6 bases at V and 4 bases at J, with 12 bases between. Germline lookup yields CDR1 LNHDA and CDR2 SQIVND (reference sequence). The CDR3 covers 13 residues. Under the authors' procedure: Amplification of reference gene primers provided the estimated nucleated cell counts. Sequencing used immunoSEQ multiplex PCR; TCRdb keeps in-frame clones, though not all of them. From that table come the V and J calls and clone size; the DNA was used to work out D and trimming. Of 270,000 or so clones listed, approximately 82% are singletons. The rearrangement uses TRBV19 and TRBJ1-2, with D uncertain. Sample: peripheral blood. The receptor comes from a woman aged 18-29 years with acute or convalescent COVID-19. The CDR3 nucleotides are TGTGCCAGTAGCTTACAGCAAATCTATGGCTACACCTTC. It specifies CASSLQQIYGYTF.